This T cell receptor (beta chain) derives from a study of blood T cell repertoires in COVID-19. The repertoire was sequenced with immunoSEQ multiplex PCR; TCRdb's copy has only in-frame clones and lacks some. The sample records roughly 69,000 clones, under 80% being singletons. The V and J ends lost 4 bases and 9 bases, in that order; junction bases with no gene match: 6. Germline loops: CDR1 SNHLY, CDR2 FYNNEI. The CDR3 loop spans 14 amino acids. This receptor was identified in a human donor in a cohort sampled during active COVID-19. The chain recombines TRBV2 with TRBJ1-6, with 7 bases aligning to TRBD1. Sequences were obtained from peripheral blood. The CDR3 coding sequence is TGTGCCAGCAGTGTACAGGGGCAGGGTTCACCCCTCCACTTT. This codes for CASSVQGQGSPLHF.